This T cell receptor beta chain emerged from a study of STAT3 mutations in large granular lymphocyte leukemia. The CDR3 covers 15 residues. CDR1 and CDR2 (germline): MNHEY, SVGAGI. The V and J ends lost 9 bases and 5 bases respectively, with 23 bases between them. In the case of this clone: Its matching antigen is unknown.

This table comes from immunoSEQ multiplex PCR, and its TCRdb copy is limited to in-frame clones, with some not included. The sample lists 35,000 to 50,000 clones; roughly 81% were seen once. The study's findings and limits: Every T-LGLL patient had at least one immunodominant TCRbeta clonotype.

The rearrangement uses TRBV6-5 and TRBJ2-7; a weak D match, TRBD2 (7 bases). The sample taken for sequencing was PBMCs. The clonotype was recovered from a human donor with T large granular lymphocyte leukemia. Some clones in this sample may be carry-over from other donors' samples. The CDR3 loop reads CASSEGGGAAHEQYF. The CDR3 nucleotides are TGTGCCAGTTCAGAGGGAGGGGGGGCGGCGCACGAGCAGTACTTC.